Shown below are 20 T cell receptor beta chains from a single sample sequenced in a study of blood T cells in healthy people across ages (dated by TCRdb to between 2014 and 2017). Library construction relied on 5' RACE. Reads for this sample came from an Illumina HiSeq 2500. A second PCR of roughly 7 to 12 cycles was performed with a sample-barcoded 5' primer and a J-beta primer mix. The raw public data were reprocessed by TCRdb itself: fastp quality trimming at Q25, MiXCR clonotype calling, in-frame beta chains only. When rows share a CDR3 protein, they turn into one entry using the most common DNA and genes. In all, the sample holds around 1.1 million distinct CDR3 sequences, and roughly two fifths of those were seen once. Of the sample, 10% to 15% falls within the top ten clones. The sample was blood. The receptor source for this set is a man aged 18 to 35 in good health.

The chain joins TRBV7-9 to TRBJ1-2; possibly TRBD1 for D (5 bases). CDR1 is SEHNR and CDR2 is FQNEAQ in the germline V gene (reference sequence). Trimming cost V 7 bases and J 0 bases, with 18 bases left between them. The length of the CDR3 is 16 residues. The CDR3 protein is CASTHNDGGPNYGYTF. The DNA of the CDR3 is TGTGCCAGCACCCACAATGACGGGGGACCTAACTATGGCTACACCTTC.

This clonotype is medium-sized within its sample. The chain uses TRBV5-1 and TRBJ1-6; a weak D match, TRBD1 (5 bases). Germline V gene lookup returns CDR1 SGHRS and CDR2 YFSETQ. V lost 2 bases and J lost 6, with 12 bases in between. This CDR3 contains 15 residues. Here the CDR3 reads CASSFRQNSNSPLHF. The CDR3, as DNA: TGCGCCAGCAGCTTCCGACAGAATTCTAATTCACCCCTCCACTTT. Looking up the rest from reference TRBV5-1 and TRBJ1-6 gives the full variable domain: KAGVTQTPRYLIKTRGQQVTLSCSPISGHRSVSWYQQTPGQGLQFLFEYFSETQRNKGNFPGRFSGRQFSNSRSEMNVSTLELGDSALYLCASSFRQNSNSPLHFGNGTRLTVT.

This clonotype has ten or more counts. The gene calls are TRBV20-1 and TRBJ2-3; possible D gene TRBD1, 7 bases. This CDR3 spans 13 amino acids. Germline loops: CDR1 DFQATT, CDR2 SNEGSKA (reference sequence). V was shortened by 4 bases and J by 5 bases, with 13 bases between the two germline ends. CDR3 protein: CSAIGRGVDTQYF. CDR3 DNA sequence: TGCAGTGCTATCGGCAGGGGGGTAGATACGCAGTATTTT.

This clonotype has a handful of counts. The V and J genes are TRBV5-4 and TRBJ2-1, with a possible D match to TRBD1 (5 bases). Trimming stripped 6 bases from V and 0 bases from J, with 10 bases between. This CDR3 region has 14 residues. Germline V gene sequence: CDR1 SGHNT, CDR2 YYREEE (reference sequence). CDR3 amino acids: CASTRGPSYNEQFF. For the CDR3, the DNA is TGTGCCAGCACTAGGGGCCCCTCCTACAATGAGCAGTTCTTC.

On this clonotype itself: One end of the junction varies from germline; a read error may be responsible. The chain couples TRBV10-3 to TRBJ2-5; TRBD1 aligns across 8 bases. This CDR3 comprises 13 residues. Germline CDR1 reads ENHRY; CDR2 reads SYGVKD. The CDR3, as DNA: TGTGCCGTCAGCAGGGACAGGCAAGAGACCCAGTACTTC. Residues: CAVSRDRQETQYF.

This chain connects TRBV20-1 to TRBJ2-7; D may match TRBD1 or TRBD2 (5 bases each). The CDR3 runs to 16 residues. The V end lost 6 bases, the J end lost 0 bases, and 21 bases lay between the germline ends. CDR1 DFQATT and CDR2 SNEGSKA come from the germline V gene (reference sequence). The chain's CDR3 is CSAKGTGDTSSYEQYF. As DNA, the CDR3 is TGCAGTGCCAAGGGGACGGGCGATACGAGCTCCTACGAGCAGTACTTC.

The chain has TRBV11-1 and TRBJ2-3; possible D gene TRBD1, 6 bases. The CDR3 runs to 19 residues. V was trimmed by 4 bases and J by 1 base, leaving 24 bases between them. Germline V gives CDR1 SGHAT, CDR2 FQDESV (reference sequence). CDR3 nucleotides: TGTGCCAGCAGCTCCCCCGATGGGGGCCTCGATCCCGGCACAGATACGCAGTATTTT. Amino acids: CASSSPDGGLDPGTDTQYF.

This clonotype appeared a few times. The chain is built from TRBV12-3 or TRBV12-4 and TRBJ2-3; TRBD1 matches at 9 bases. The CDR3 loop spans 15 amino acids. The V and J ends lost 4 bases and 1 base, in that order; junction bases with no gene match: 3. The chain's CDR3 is CASSWTGEGTDTQYF. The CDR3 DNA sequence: TGTGCCAGCAGTTGGACAGGGGAGGGCACAGATACGCAGTATTTT.

The CDR3 sequence: CSGGDRGPGELFF. For the CDR3, the DNA is TGCAGCGGCGGGGACAGGGGGCCCGGGGAGCTGTTTTTT. The chain employs TRBV29-1 and TRBJ2-2; TRBD1 agrees at 12 bases. Germline V gene data show CDR1 as SQVTM and CDR2 as ANQGSEA. This CDR3 has 13 residues. The ends lost 7 bases at V and 6 bases at J; junction bases unmatched: 3.

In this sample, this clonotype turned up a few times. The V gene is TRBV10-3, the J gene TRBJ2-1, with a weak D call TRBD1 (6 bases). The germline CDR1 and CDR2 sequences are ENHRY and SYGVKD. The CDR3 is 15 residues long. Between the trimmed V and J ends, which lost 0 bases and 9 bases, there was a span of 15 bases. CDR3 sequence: CAISESTFGGGEQFF. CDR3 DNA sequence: TGTGCCATCAGTGAGTCGACCTTTGGGGGCGGTGAGCAGTTCTTC.

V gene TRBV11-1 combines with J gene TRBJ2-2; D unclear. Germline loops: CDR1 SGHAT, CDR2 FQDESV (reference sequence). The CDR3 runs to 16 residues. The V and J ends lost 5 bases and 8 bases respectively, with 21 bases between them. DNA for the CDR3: TGTGCCAGCAGCCCCAGGTCCCCGTTCTCGTCGGGGGAGCTGTTTTTT. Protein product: CASSPRSPFSSGELFF.

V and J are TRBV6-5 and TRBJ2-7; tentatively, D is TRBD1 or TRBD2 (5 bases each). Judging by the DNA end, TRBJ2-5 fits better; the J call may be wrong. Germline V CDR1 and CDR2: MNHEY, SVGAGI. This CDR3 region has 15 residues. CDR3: CASSYIRGHQETQYF. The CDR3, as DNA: TGTGCCAGCAGTTACATCCGGGGCCACCAAGAGACCCAGTACTTC.

The CDR3 loop reads CSAKPGRGDQPQHF. CDR3 nucleotides: TGCAGTGCAAAGCCGGGACGGGGGGATCAGCCCCAGCATTTT. The chain is built from TRBV20-1 and TRBJ1-5; a weak D match, TRBD1 (5 bases). The CDR3 extends over 14 amino acids. V was cut by 6 bases and J by 5 bases, with 17 bases left in between. Germline CDR1 reads DFQATT; CDR2 reads SNEGSKA (reference sequence).

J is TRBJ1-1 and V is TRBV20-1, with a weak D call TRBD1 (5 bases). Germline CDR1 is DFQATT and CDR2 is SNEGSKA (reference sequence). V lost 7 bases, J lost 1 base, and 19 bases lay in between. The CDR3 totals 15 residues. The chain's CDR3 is CSGGPKNRPNTEAFF. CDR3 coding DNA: TGCAGTGGAGGCCCAAAGAACAGGCCGAACACTGAAGCTTTCTTT.

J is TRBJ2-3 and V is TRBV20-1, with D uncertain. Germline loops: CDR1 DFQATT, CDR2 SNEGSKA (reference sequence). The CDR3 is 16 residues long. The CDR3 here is CNADARYKHNTDTQYF. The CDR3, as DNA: TGCAATGCAGACGCTAGGTATAAGCATAATACAGATACGCAGTATTTT.

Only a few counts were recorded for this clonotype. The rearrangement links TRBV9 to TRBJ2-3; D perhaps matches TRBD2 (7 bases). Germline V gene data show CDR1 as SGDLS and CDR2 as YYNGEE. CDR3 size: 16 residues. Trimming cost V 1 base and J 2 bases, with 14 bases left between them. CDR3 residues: CASSVRAGATTDTQYF. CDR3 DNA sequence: TGTGCCAGCAGCGTAAGGGCGGGGGCCACCACAGATACGCAGTATTTT.

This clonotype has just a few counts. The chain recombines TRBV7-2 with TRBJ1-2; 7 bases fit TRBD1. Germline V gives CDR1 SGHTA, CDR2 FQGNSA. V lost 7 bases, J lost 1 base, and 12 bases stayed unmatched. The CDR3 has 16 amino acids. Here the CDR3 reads CASTISQGGVNYGYTF. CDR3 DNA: TGTGCCAGCACTATTTCCCAGGGGGGTGTTAACTATGGCTACACCTTC.

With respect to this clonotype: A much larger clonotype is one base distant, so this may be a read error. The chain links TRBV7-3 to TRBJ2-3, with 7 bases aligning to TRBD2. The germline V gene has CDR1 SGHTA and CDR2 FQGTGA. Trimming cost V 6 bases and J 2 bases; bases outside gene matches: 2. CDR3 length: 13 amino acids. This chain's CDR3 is CASRGTNTDTQYF. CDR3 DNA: TGTGCCAGCAGGGGGACTAACACAGATACGCAGTATTTT.

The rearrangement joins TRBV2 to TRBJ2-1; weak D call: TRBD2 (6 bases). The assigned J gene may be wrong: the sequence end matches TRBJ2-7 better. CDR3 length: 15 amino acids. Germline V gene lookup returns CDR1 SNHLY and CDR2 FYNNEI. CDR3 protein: CASTGRTIVYNEQYF. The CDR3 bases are TGTGCCAGCACCGGAAGGACTATCGTCTACAATGAGCAGTACTTC.

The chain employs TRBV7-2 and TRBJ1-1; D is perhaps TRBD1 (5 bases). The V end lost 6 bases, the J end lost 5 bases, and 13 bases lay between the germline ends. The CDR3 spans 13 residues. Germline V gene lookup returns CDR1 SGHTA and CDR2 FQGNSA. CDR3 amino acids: CASRPGGKTEAFF. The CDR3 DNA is TGTGCCAGCAGGCCGGGGGGAAAAACTGAAGCTTTCTTT.